The next 22 T cell receptor beta chains were all read from a single sample in a study of blood T cell repertoires in COVID-19. The method was immunoSEQ multiplex PCR; TCRdb's version includes in-frame clones alone and lacks a portion of them. In the table there are about half a million clones, about nine tenths of which are singletons. Material: PBMCs or T cells enriched from blood (not recorded which). The source is a woman in her fifties or sixties who had recovered from COVID-19.

The V call is TRBV2, the J call TRBJ2-5; TRBD2 matches at 10 bases. With V trimmed by 6 bases and J by 2 bases, 9 bases remained unmatched. This CDR3 is 16 amino acids long. Germline V gene data show CDR1 as SNHLY and CDR2 as FYNNEI. CDR3 residues: CASSPLRAGGQETQYF. CDR3 DNA sequence: TGTGCCAGCAGCCCCTTGAGAGCGGGGGGGCAAGAGACCCAGTACTTC.

The rearrangement links TRBV12-5 to TRBJ1-2; 8 nucleotides line up with TRBD1. The CDR3 contains 14 residues. V dropped 1 base and J dropped 6; count of bases not matched to a gene: 4. Germline CDR1 is LGHNT and CDR2 is FRNRAP. The CDR3 bases are TGTGCTAGTGGTTTGGCAGGGGGCAGGGATGGCTACACCTTC. It translates to CASGLAGGRDGYTF.

This chain links TRBV5-1 with TRBJ2-1; D might be TRBD2 (5 bases). In germline, CDR1 is SGHRS, CDR2 YFSETQ. CDR3 length equals 15 residues. V lost 2 bases, J lost 0 bases, and 9 bases lay in between. The CDR3 DNA sequence: TGCGCCAGCAGCTTAGTAACTAGCTCCTACAATGAGCAGTTCTTC. Amino acids: CASSLVTSSYNEQFF.

This clone came up once. This chain joins TRBV25-1 and TRBJ2-1; 7 bases fit TRBD1. V dropped 6 bases and J dropped 12; count of bases not matched to a gene: 14. Germline V gene lookup returns CDR1 MGHDK and CDR2 SYGVNS. The CDR3 has 14 amino acids. The CDR3 nucleotides are TGTGCCAGCAGAGGGGACAGCCCCCAAGAAGGGCAGTTCTTC. Translation gives CASRGDSPQEGQFF.

The V and J genes are TRBV11-2 and TRBJ1-6; D gene unclear. Trimming took off 2 bases at V and 10 bases at J, with 15 bases between the two ends. Germline lookup yields CDR1 SGHAT and CDR2 FQNNGV. This CDR3 has 15 amino acids. This CDR3 is CASSLTLGERSPLHF. The CDR3 DNA is TGTGCCAGCAGCTTAACGCTTGGGGAGAGATCACCCCTCCACTTT.

Remarks on this clone: The junction does not match germline at one end; this may be a read error. The chain is built from TRBV7-7 and TRBJ2-2; D might be TRBD1 (6 bases). CDR1 is SSHAT, CDR2 FNYEAQ, per germline (reference sequence). The CDR3 runs 15 residues. Here the CDR3 DNA reads TGTGCTAGCAGCCAGACAGGATTTAACACCGGGGAGCTGTTTTTT. It yields the protein CASSQTGFNTGELFF.

The chain joins TRBV12-3 or TRBV12-4 to TRBJ2-7; TRBD1 aligns across 9 bases. CDR3 length equals 13 residues. Trimming took 5 bases from V and 5 from J; bases not matched to a gene: 4. The CDR3 coding sequence is TGTGCCAGCAGTCTCCGACAGGGGGACGAGCAGTACTTC. This encodes CASSLRQGDEQYF.

The chain links TRBV13 to TRBJ1-2; 7 nucleotides align to TRBD1. The J segment lost 1 base and the V segment lost 5 bases, leaving 7 bases of the junction unmatched. This CDR3 comprises 15 residues. Germline CDR1 is PRHDT and CDR2 is FYEKMQ (reference sequence). The DNA for the CDR3 is TGTGCCAGCAGCCTCGGGGCAGGGGGTAACTATGGCTACACCTTC. This translates into CASSLGAGGNYGYTF.

The V and J genes are TRBV5-1 and TRBJ2-3; TRBD1 is a possible D gene (5 bases). This CDR3 region has 15 residues. The V gene's germline CDR1 is SGHRS and CDR2 YFSETQ. V was cut by 6 bases and J by 4 bases, with 18 bases left in between. The CDR3 spells CASIRSGLDSDTQYF. In nucleotides, the CDR3 is TGCGCCAGCATACGCTCAGGGCTTGACTCAGATACGCAGTATTTT.

This sequence joins TRBV7-6 and TRBJ2-2; TRBD2 aligns across 7 bases. This CDR3 has 13 residues. CDR1 is SGHVS, CDR2 FNYEAQ, per germline. Trimming at V came to 5 bases and at J to 6 bases, leaving 3 bases not matched to a gene. CDR3: CASSVRGAGELFF. CDR3 nucleotides: TGTGCCAGCAGCGTACGGGGGGCCGGGGAGCTGTTTTTT.

V is TRBV28 and J is TRBJ2-3; 9 bases map to TRBD1. CDR1 and CDR2 (germline): MDHEN, SYDVKM. The J segment lost 7 bases and the V segment lost 3 bases, leaving 2 bases of the junction unmatched. The CDR3 loop spans 13 amino acids. This CDR3 is CASSFTGGNTQYF. In nucleotides, the CDR3 is TGTGCCAGCAGTTTTACAGGGGGCAATACGCAGTATTTT. The full variable domain, with the rest looked up from reference TRBV28 and TRBJ2-3, is DVKVTQSSRYLVKRTGEKVFLECVQDMDHENMFWYRQDPGLGLRLIYFSYDVKMKEKGDIPEGYSVSREKKERFSLILESASTNQTSMYLCASSFTGGNTQYFGPGTRLTVL.

The V gene is TRBV5-5, the J gene TRBJ2-7; D call uncertain. Germline CDR1 reads SGHKS; CDR2 reads YYEKEE (reference sequence). Trimming took off 5 bases at V and 3 bases at J, with 15 bases between the two ends. The CDR3 sequence is 14 residues long. CDR3 nucleotides: TGTGCCAGCAGTCGTTTCGATAACAACTACGAGCAGTACGTC. Protein product: CASSRFDNNYEQYV.

The chain recombines TRBV25-1 with TRBJ1-6; D perhaps matches TRBD1 (6 bases). Germline V CDR1 and CDR2: MGHDK, SYGVNS. The CDR3 covers 13 residues. Between the trimmed V and J ends, which lost 8 bases and 8 bases, there was a span of 13 bases. CDR3 DNA sequence: TGTGCCAGCCGACAGGAGAGCTATTCACCCCTCCACTTT. Protein product: CASRQESYSPLHF.

This rearrangement joins TRBV21-1 to TRBJ2-7; TRBD1 is the table's D call and was not checked against the DNA. TRBV21-1 is an annotated pseudogene. This CDR3 contains 14 residues. The CDR3 DNA sequence: TGTGCCAGCACTCTGACAGGGGCGATAGGCGAGCAGTACTTC. Amino acids: CASTLTGAIGEQYF.

V gene TRBV25-1 combines with J gene TRBJ1-2; D perhaps matches TRBD1 (5 bases). Per the germline V gene, CDR1 is MGHDK and CDR2 is SYGVNS. The CDR3 is made up of 15 amino acids. V gave up 3 bases and J gave up 6 bases, with 17 bases separating them. The DNA for the CDR3 is TGTGCCAGCAGTGATCCGGCGGGGCTCGTCAATGGCTACACCTTC. This translates into CASSDPAGLVNGYTF.

A few counts support this clone. The rearrangement uses TRBV10-3 and TRBJ1-1; no clear D gene. The V end lost 7 bases, the J end lost 6 bases, and 15 bases lay between the germline ends. The CDR3 loop spans 13 amino acids. Germline values: CDR1 ENHRY, CDR2 SYGVKD. CDR3 nucleotide sequence: TGTGCCATCATAGGTGATCAGAGCGCTGAAGCTTTCTTT. It yields the protein CAIIGDQSAEAFF.

The chain joins TRBV15 to TRBJ2-7, with 7 bases aligning to TRBD1. CDR1 is LNHNV, CDR2 YYDKDF, per germline (reference sequence). Trimming at V came to 1 base and at J to 2 bases, leaving 2 bases not matched to a gene. CDR3 size: 14 residues. The CDR3 sequence is CATSRGGGTYEQYV. The CDR3, as DNA: TGTGCCACCAGCAGAGGAGGGGGCACCTACGAGCAGTACGTC.

J is TRBJ2-5 and V is TRBV5-1; 10 nucleotides agree with TRBD1. CDR1 and CDR2 (germline): SGHRS, YFSETQ. V lost 4 bases and J lost 4; bases outside the gene matches: 4. CDR3 size: 14 residues. CDR3 nucleotides: TGCGCCAGCAGCATGACAGGGGGCGGAGAGACCCAGTACTTC. It codes for CASSMTGGGETQYF.

Concerning this clone itself: This sample also contains other DNA sequences that code for the same CDR3. This sequence joins TRBV7-9 and TRBJ1-4, with D perhaps TRBD1 (6 bases). Germline V gene sequence: CDR1 SEHNR, CDR2 FQNEAQ (reference sequence). The CDR3 runs to 14 residues. The V end lost 3 bases, the J end lost 1 base, and 6 bases lay between the germline ends. The CDR3 reads CASSLDRTNEKLFF. DNA for the CDR3: TGTGCCAGCAGCTTGGACAGAACTAATGAAAAACTGTTTTTT. Drawing the rest from reference TRBV7-9 and TRBJ1-4, the complete variable domain is DTGVSQNPRHKITKRGQNVTFRCDPISEHNRLYWYRQTLGQGPEFLTYFQNEAQLEKSRLLSDRFSAERPKGSFSTLEIQRTEQGDSAMYLCASSLDRTNEKLFFGSGTQLSVL.

J is TRBJ1-1 and V is TRBV12-5; the D is unclear. The V end was cut by 1 base, the J end by 0 bases, with 6 bases between. This CDR3 spans 14 amino acids. The germline CDR1 and CDR2 sequences are LGHNT and FRNRAP. This chain's CDR3 is CASGLGTVNTEAFF. The DNA of the CDR3 is TGTGCTAGTGGTTTGGGCACGGTGAACACTGAAGCTTTCTTT.

In its sample, this clone was seen a few times. The chain is built from TRBV5-1 and TRBJ2-5; TRBD1 matches 10 bases. Trimming removed 4 bases from V and 5 bases from J; junction bases left unmatched: 8. This CDR3 has 15 amino acids. Germline V gives CDR1 SGHRS, CDR2 YFSETQ. CDR3 sequence: CASSLRTGGLETQYF. CDR3 coding DNA: TGCGCCAGCAGCCTACGGACAGGGGGGTTGGAGACCCAGTACTTC.

V gene TRBV4-1 combines with J gene TRBJ2-2; 12 bases map to TRBD2. Germline V gives CDR1 MGHRA, CDR2 YSYEKL. The J segment lost 5 bases and the V segment lost 1 base, leaving 14 bases of the junction unmatched. CDR3 length: 20 residues. CDR3 nucleotides: TGCGCCAGCAGCCAAGCTCCCATCCTAGCGGGGGGGCCATGGACCGGGGAGCTGTTTTTT. Translated: CASSQAPILAGGPWTGELFF.